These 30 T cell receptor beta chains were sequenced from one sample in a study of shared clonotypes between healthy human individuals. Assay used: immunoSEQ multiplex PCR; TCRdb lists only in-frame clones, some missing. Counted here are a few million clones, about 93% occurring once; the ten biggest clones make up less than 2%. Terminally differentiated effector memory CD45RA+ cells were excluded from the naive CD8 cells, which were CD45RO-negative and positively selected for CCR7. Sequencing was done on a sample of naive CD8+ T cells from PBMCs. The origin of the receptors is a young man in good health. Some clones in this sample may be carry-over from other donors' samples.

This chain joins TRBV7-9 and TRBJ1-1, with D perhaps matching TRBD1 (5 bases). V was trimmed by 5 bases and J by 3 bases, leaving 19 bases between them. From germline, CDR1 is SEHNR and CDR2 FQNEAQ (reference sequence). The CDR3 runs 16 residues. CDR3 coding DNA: TGTGCCAGCAGCCCTCCCCTGGGATGGGGGGACACTGAAGCTTTCTTT. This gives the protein CASSPPLGWGDTEAFF.

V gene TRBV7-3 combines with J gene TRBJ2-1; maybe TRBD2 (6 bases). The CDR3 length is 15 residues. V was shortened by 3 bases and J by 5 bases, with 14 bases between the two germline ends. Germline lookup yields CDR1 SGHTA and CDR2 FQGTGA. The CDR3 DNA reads TGTGCCAGCAGCTTGGAGGGTTGGGCACACAATGAGCAGTTCTTC. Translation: CASSLEGWAHNEQFF.

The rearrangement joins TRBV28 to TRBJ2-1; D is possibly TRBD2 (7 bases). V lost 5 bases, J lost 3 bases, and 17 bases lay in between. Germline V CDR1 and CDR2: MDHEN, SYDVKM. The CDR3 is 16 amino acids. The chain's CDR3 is CASSPPGGGRYNEQFF. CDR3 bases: TGTGCCAGCAGTCCCCCGGGGGGCGGTCGCTACAATGAGCAGTTCTTC.

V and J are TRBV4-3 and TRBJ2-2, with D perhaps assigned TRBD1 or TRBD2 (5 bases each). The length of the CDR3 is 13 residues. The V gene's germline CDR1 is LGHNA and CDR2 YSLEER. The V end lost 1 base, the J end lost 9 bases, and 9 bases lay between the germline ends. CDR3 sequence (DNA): TGCGCCAGCAGCCAAGCCCGGGACCGGGAGCTGTTTTTT. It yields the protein CASSQARDRELFF.

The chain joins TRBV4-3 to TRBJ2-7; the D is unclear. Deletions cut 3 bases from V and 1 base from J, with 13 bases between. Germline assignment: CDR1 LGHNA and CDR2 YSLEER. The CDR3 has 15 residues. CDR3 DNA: TGCGCCAGCAGCCAGGTCATAGACACATCCTACGAGCAGTACTTC. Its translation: CASSQVIDTSYEQYF.

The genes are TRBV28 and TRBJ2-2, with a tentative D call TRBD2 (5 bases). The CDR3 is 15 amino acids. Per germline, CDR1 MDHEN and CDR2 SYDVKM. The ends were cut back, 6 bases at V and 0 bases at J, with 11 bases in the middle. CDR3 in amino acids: CASSWTATNTGELFF. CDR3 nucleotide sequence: TGTGCCAGCAGCTGGACTGCAACGAACACCGGGGAGCTGTTTTTT.

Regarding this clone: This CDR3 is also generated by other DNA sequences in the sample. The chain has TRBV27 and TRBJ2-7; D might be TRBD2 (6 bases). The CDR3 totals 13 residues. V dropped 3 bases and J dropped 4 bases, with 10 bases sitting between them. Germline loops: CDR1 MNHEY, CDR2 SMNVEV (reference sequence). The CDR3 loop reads CASSFGGNYEQYF. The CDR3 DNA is TGTGCCAGCAGTTTCGGGGGTAATTACGAGCAGTACTTC.

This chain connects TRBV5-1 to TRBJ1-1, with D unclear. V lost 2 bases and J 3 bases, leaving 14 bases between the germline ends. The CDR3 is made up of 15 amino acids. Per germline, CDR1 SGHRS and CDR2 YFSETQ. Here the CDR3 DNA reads TGCGCCAGCAGCTTCCTAGGAGGATCGGACACTGAAGCTTTCTTT. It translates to CASSFLGGSDTEAFF.

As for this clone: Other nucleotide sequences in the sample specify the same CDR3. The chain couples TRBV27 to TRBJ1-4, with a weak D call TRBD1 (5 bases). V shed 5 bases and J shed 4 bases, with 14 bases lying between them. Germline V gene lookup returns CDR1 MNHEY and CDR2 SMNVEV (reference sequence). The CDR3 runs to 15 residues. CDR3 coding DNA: TGTGCCAGCAGTCCAACCGGGACCCTTAATGAAAAACTGTTTTTT. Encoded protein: CASSPTGTLNEKLFF.

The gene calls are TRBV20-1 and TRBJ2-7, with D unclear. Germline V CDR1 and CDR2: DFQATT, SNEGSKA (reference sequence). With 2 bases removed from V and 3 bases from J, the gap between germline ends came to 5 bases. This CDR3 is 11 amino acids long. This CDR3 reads CSARNGYEQYF. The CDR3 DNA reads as TGCAGTGCTAGAAATGGCTACGAGCAGTACTTC.

CDR3: CASSGTSETSTDTQYF. DNA for the CDR3: TGTGCCAGTAGCGGGACTAGCGAAACTAGCACAGATACGCAGTATTTT. The gene calls are TRBV19 and TRBJ2-3; 10 nucleotides agree with TRBD2. Trimming took 6 bases from V and 0 from J; bases not matched to a gene: 6. CDR3 length: 16 residues. Germline V gene sequence: CDR1 LNHDA, CDR2 SQIVND (reference sequence). Full variable domain (rest looked up from reference TRBV19 and TRBJ2-3): DGGITQSPKYLFRKEGQNVTLSCEQNLNHDAMYWYRQDPGQGLRLIYYSQIVNDFQKGDIAEGYSVSREKKESFPLTVTSAQKNPTAFYLCASSGTSETSTDTQYFGPGTRLTVL.

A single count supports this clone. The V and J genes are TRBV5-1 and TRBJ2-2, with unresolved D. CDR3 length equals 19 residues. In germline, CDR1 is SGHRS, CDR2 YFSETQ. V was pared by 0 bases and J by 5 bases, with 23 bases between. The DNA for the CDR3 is TGCGCCAGCAGCTTGGCTGGTTTTGTCCCCCGGGTCAGTACCGGGGAGCTGTTTTTT. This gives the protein CASSLAGFVPRVSTGELFF.

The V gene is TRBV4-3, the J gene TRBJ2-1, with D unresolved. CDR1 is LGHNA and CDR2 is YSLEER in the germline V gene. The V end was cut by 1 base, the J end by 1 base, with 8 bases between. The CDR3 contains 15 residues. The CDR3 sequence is CASSQASASYNEQFF. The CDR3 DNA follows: TGCGCCAGCAGCCAAGCCAGCGCGTCCTACAATGAGCAGTTCTTC.

This CDR3 reads CASSFAPDPLYEQYF. The DNA of the CDR3 is TGTGCCAGCAGTTTTGCGCCGGATCCACTTTACGAGCAGTACTTC. The chain links TRBV6-8 to TRBJ2-7; D is uncertain. Germline V CDR1 and CDR2: MNHGY, SAAAGT. This CDR3 has 15 residues. V lost 4 bases to trimming and J lost 4 bases, with 17 bases between them.

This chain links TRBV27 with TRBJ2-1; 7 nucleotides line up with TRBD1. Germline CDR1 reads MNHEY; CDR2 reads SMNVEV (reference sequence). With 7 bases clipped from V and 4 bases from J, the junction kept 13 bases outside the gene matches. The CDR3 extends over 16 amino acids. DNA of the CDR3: TGTGCCAGCACCCCACAGGGGTCTATAGGTTACAATGAGCAGTTCTTC. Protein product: CASTPQGSIGYNEQFF.

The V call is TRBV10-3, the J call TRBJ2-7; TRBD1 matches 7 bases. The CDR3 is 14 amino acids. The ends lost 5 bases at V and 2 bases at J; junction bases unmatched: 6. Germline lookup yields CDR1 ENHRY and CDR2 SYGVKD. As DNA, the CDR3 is TGTGCCATCAGTTCTCTAGGGACAGCCTACGAGCAGTACTTC. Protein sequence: CAISSLGTAYEQYF.

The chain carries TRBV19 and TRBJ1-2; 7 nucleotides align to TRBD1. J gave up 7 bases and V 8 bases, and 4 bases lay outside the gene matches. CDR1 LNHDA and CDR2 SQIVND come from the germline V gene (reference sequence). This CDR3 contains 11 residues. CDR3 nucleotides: TGTGCCAGTGCAGGGGGACCTGGCTACACCTTC. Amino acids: CASAGGPGYTF.

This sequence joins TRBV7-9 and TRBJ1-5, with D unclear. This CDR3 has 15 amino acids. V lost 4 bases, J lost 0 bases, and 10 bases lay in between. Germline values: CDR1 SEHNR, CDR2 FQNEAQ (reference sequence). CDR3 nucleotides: TGTGCCAGCAGCTCACTCCCTTATAGCAATCAGCCCCAGCATTTT. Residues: CASSSLPYSNQPQHF. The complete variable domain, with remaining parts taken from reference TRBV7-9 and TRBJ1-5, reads DTGVSQNPRHKITKRGQNVTFRCDPISEHNRLYWYRQTLGQGPEFLTYFQNEAQLEKSRLLSDRFSAERPKGSFSTLEIQRTEQGDSAMYLCASSSLPYSNQPQHFGDGTRLSIL.

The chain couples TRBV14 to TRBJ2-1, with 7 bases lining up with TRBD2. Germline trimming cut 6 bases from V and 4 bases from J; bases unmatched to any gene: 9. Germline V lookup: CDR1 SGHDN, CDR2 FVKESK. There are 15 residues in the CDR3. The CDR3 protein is CASSPFSGLYNEQFF. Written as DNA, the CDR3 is TGTGCCAGCAGTCCCTTTAGCGGGTTGTACAATGAGCAGTTCTTC.

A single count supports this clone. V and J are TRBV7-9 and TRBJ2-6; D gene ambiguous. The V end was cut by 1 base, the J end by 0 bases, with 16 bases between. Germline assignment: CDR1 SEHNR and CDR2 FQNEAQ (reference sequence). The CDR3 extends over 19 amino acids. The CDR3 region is CASSLGATRARSGANVLTF. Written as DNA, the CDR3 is TGTGCCAGCAGCTTAGGGGCGACAAGGGCCCGCTCTGGGGCCAACGTCCTGACTTTC.

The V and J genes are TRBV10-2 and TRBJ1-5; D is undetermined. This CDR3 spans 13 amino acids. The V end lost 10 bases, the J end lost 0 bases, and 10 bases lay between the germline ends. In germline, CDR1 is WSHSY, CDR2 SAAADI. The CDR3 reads CATQVDSNQPQHF. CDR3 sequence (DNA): TGCGCCACCCAGGTTGATAGCAATCAGCCCCAGCATTTT.

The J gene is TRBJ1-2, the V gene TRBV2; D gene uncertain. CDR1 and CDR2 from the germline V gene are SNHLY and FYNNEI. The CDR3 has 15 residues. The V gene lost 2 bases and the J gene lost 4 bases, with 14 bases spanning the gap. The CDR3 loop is CASSERSGSSYGYTF. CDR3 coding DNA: TGTGCCAGCAGTGAAAGGTCAGGCTCCAGCTATGGCTACACCTTC.

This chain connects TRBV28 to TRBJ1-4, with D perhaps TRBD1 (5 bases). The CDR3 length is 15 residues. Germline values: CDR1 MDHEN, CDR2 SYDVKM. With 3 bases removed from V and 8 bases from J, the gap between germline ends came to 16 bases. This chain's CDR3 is CASSFPRVVGEKLFF. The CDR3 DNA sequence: TGTGCCAGCAGTTTCCCCAGGGTCGTAGGGGAAAAACTGTTTTTT.

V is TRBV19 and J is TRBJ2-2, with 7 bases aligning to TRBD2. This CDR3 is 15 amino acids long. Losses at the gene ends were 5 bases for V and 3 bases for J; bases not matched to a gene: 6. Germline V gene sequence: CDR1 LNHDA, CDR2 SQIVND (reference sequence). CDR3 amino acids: CASSPPGGDTGELFF. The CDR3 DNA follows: TGTGCCAGTAGTCCTCCGGGGGGAGACACCGGGGAGCTGTTTTTT. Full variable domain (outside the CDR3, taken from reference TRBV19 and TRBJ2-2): DGGITQSPKYLFRKEGQNVTLSCEQNLNHDAMYWYRQDPGQGLRLIYYSQIVNDFQKGDIAEGYSVSREKKESFPLTVTSAQKNPTAFYLCASSPPGGDTGELFFGEGSRLTVL.

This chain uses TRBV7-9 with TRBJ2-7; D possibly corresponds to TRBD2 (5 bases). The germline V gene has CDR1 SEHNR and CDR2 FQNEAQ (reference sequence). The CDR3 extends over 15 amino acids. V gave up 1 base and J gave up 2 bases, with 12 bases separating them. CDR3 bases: TGTGCCAGCAGCTTAGGTTTTGAGGGAACCTACGAGCAGTACTTC. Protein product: CASSLGFEGTYEQYF.

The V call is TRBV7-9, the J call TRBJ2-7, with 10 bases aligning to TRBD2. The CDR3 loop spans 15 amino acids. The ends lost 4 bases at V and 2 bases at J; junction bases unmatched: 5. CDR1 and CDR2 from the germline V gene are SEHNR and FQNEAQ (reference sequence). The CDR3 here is CASSSTTSGAYEQYF. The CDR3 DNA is TGTGCCAGCAGCTCCACCACTAGCGGGGCCTACGAGCAGTACTTC. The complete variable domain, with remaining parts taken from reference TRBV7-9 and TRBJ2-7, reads DTGVSQNPRHKITKRGQNVTFRCDPISEHNRLYWYRQTLGQGPEFLTYFQNEAQLEKSRLLSDRFSAERPKGSFSTLEIQRTEQGDSAMYLCASSSTTSGAYEQYFGPGTRLTVT.

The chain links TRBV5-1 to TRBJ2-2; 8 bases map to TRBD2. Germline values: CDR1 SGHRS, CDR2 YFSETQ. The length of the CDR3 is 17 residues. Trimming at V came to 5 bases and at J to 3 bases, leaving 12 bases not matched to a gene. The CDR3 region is CASSPEGREVHTGELFF. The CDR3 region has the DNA TGCGCCAGCAGTCCGGAGGGGCGGGAGGTCCACACCGGGGAGCTGTTTTTT.

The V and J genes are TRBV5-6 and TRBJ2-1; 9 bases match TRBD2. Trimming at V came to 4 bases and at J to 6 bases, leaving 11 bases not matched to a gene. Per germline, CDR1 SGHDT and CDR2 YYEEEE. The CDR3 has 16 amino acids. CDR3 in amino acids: CASSPITGLALNEQFF. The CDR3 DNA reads TGTGCCAGCAGCCCCATCACGGGACTAGCCCTCAATGAGCAGTTCTTC.

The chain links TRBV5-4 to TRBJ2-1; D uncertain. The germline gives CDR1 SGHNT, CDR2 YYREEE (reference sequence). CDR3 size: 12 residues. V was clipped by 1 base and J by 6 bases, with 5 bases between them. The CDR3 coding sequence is TGTGCCAGCAGCTTGTTCGTCAATGAGCAGTTCTTC. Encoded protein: CASSLFVNEQFF.

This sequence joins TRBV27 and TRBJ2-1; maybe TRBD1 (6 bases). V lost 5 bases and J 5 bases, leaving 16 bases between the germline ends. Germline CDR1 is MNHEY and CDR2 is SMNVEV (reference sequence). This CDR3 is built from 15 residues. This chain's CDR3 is CASSPPWGQDNEQFF. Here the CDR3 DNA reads TGTGCCAGCAGTCCACCGTGGGGGCAAGACAATGAGCAGTTCTTC.